The 30 T cell receptor beta chains presented below share a single source sample, sequenced in a study of chemoradiotherapy in HPV16-positive cancers. Sequenced by immunoSEQ multiplex PCR; TCRdb stores in-frame clones only, minus some. The profile covers about 31,000 clones, with roughly 80% appearing a single time and around 5.1% taken by the ten largest. Specimen: blood, collected from a patient who underwent chemoradiotherapy. Source of these receptors: a human donor with HPV-associated anogenital cancer.

This clone was seen a handful of times. This sequence joins TRBV2 and TRBJ1-2; D not resolved. The V end lost 7 bases, the J end lost 0 bases, and 15 bases lay between the germline ends. The length of the CDR3 is 15 residues. Germline CDR1 and CDR2: SNHLY and FYNNEI. This chain's CDR3 is CASTRTVAPNYGYTF. The CDR3 DNA sequence: TGTGCCAGCACCCGGACCGTGGCTCCTAACTATGGCTACACCTTC. Drawing the rest from reference TRBV2 and TRBJ1-2, the complete variable domain is EPEVTQTPSHQVTQMGQEVILRCVPISNHLYFYWYRQILGQKVEFLVSFYNNEISEKSEIFDDQFSVERPDGSNFTLKIRSTKLEDSAMYFCASTRTVAPNYGYTFGSGTRLTVV.

The chain joins TRBV7-9 to TRBJ2-2, with D hard to call. The CDR3 consists of 17 residues. Germline V gives CDR1 SEHNR, CDR2 FQNEAQ (reference sequence). The ends were cut back, 0 bases at V and 6 bases at J, with 17 bases in the middle. This CDR3 reads CASSLAKRALSPGELFF. The CDR3 DNA reads TGTGCCAGCAGCTTAGCCAAAAGGGCGTTATCACCCGGGGAGCTGTTTTTT.

The chain employs TRBV2 and TRBJ1-4; 8 nucleotides match TRBD1. J gave up 7 bases and V 7 bases, and 8 bases lay outside the gene matches. This CDR3 comprises 14 residues. Germline-derived CDR1 and CDR2 are SNHLY and FYNNEI. CDR3 sequence (DNA): TGTGCCAGCATTAACAGGGGGTTACGTGAAAAACTGTTTTTT. It translates to CASINRGLREKLFF.

The J gene is TRBJ2-1, the V gene TRBV29-1; the D gene could be TRBD1 or TRBD2 (5 bases each). The CDR3 totals 14 residues. The germline V gene has CDR1 SQVTM and CDR2 ANQGSEA. Trimming left V 4 bases short and J 1 base short, with 11 bases between. The CDR3 sequence: CSVGGVQSYNEQFF. The DNA for the CDR3 is TGCAGCGTTGGAGGGGTTCAGTCCTACAATGAGCAGTTCTTC.

This clone was observed once. The rearrangement uses TRBV11-3 and TRBJ2-7; TRBD2 is a possible D gene (5 bases). Trimming shortened V by 1 base and J by 0 bases, and 13 bases separated the two germline ends. CDR3 length: 16 residues. In germline, CDR1 is SGHNT, CDR2 YENEEA. DNA of the CDR3: TGTGCCAGCAGCTTAGGGCGCGGAACTAGCTCCTACGAGCAGTACTTC. As protein: CASSLGRGTSSYEQYF.

V gene TRBV5-1 combines with J gene TRBJ2-1; D unresolved. Germline CDR1 SGHRS, CDR2 YFSETQ. V was shortened by 7 bases and J by 6 bases, with 20 bases between the two germline ends. The length of the CDR3 is 15 residues. CDR3 sequence reads: CASSEPDFHRNEQFF. The CDR3 DNA follows: TGCGCCAGCTCTGAACCCGATTTTCACCGCAATGAGCAGTTCTTC.

J is TRBJ2-5 and V is TRBV5-4, with a possible D match to TRBD2 (6 bases). CDR1 is SGHNT and CDR2 is YYREEE in the germline V gene (reference sequence). Trimming cost V 1 base and J 1 base, with 8 bases left between them. This CDR3 contains 14 residues. The CDR3 protein is CASSLRDFQETQYF. CDR3 in DNA: TGTGCCAGCAGCTTGAGGGACTTCCAAGAGACCCAGTACTTC.

V is TRBV5-1 and J is TRBJ1-1; D is uncertain. Germline CDR1 and CDR2: SGHRS and YFSETQ. V was cut by 2 bases and J by 0 bases, with 20 bases left in between. The CDR3 has 18 amino acids. In DNA, the CDR3 is TGCGCCAGCAGCTTAGTTTTCGGAGAGAGACAAATGAACACTGAAGCTTTCTTT. This translates into CASSLVFGERQMNTEAFF.

This chain links TRBV28 with TRBJ1-2, with D perhaps TRBD1 (5 bases). The CDR3 is 16 amino acids. Looked up from germline, CDR1 is MDHEN and CDR2 is SYDVKM. V lost 6 bases and J 2 bases, leaving 19 bases between the germline ends. CDR3 protein: CASRQPGTVLNYGYTF. In DNA form, the CDR3 reads TGTGCCAGCAGACAACCCGGGACGGTCTTAAACTATGGCTACACCTTC.

J is TRBJ2-5 and V is TRBV19, with 8 bases aligning to TRBD2. J lost 2 bases, V lost 4 bases, and 6 bases had no gene match. The CDR3 length is 15 residues. The germline CDR1 and CDR2 sequences are LNHDA and SQIVND (reference sequence). CDR3 region: CASSTSRLAQETQYF. CDR3 DNA: TGTGCCAGTAGTACCTCCAGACTAGCGCAAGAGACCCAGTACTTC.

V is TRBV29-1 and J is TRBJ2-3, with D tentatively TRBD2 (5 bases). Trimming removed 4 bases from V and 0 bases from J, with 14 bases in between. This CDR3 comprises 15 residues. Looked up from germline, CDR1 is SQVTM and CDR2 is ANQGSEA. Written as DNA, the CDR3 is TGCAGCGTTGTCGCCCTTCTAGCTAGCACAGATACGCAGTATTTT. This translates into CSVVALLASTDTQYF.

The chain recombines TRBV5-5 with TRBJ2-4; 10 bases fit TRBD1. V was pared by 0 bases and J by 6 bases, with 9 bases of the junction left unmatched. The CDR3 runs to 17 residues. The germline CDR1 and CDR2 sequences are SGHKS and YYEKEE (reference sequence). The CDR3 DNA follows: TGTGCCAGCAGCTTGGCCGAGACAGGGGGCTTTGGAAACATTCAGTACTTC. Protein product: CASSLAETGGFGNIQYF.

This clone was counted only a few times. The CDR3 protein is CASSIAPGTYEQYF. In DNA form, the CDR3 reads TGTGCCAGTAGTATCGCCCCCGGGACTTACGAGCAGTACTTC. This chain uses TRBV19 with TRBJ2-7, with a weak D call TRBD2 (6 bases). The V gene lost 3 bases and the J gene lost 4 bases, with 13 bases spanning the gap. CDR1 LNHDA and CDR2 SQIVND come from the germline V gene (reference sequence). The CDR3 runs 14 residues. Using reference TRBV19 and TRBJ2-7 for the parts outside the CDR3, the full variable domain is DGGITQSPKYLFRKEGQNVTLSCEQNLNHDAMYWYRQDPGQGLRLIYYSQIVNDFQKGDIAEGYSVSREKKESFPLTVTSAQKNPTAFYLCASSIAPGTYEQYFGPGTRLTVT.

The rearrangement joins TRBV5-4 to TRBJ2-1; D might be TRBD1 or TRBD2, each matching 5 bases. CDR1 and CDR2 (germline): SGHNT, YYREEE (reference sequence). V gave up 4 bases and J gave up 9 bases, with 17 bases separating them. This CDR3 has 14 residues. The CDR3 sequence: CASSRGTLRSEQFF. CDR3 DNA sequence: TGTGCCAGCAGCCGTGGGACCCTGCGGAGTGAGCAGTTCTTC.

The chain is built from TRBV11-1 and TRBJ2-3; D ambiguous. Trimming took 3 bases from V and 2 from J, leaving 9 bases between them. CDR1 is SGHAT, CDR2 FQDESV, per germline (reference sequence). The CDR3 totals 14 residues. CDR3 sequence (DNA): TGTGCCAGCAGCTTCGGGCAGGACACAGATACGCAGTATTTT. Its translation: CASSFGQDTDTQYF.

The V call is TRBV29-1, the J call TRBJ1-1, with D unresolved. V dropped 4 bases and J dropped 4 bases, with 16 bases sitting between them. Germline CDR1 and CDR2: SQVTM and ANQGSEA. The CDR3 loop spans 14 amino acids. In DNA form, the CDR3 reads TGCAGCGTTGTGTCAGAACTCCGGGGCACTGAAGCTTTCTTT. Encoded protein: CSVVSELRGTEAFF.

This chain connects TRBV10-3 to TRBJ1-2; tentative D call: TRBD1 (5 bases). The V end lost 0 bases, the J end lost 1 base, and 12 bases lay between the germline ends. Per the germline V gene, CDR1 is ENHRY and CDR2 is SYGVKD. This CDR3 is built from 16 residues. CDR3 DNA: TGTGCCATCAGTGAGTCGATAGGGGTGGATAACTATGGCTACACCTTC. Its translation: CAISESIGVDNYGYTF.

J is TRBJ1-2 and V is TRBV27; the D gene is possibly TRBD1 (5 bases). CDR3 size: 18 residues. The V end lost 5 bases, the J end lost 2 bases, and 24 bases lay between the germline ends. Germline values: CDR1 MNHEY, CDR2 SMNVEV (reference sequence). In DNA, the CDR3 is TGTGCCAGCAGTCCTAGACAGCCTACGGTCGGGGCAAACTATGGCTACACCTTC. Protein sequence: CASSPRQPTVGANYGYTF.

The chain carries TRBV9 and TRBJ1-3; no definite D call. CDR1 is SGDLS, CDR2 YYNGEE, per germline. The CDR3 runs to 14 residues. Trimming removed 3 bases from V and 0 bases from J, with 7 bases in between. This chain's CDR3 is CASSAGPSGNTIYF. The CDR3 nucleotides read TGTGCCAGCAGCGCCGGGCCCTCTGGAAACACCATATATTTT.

The chain has TRBV7-8 and TRBJ1-4, with D possibly matching TRBD1 (6 bases). Per germline, CDR1 SGHVS and CDR2 FQNEAQ. There are 15 residues in the CDR3. Trimming took off 5 bases at V and 2 bases at J, with 12 bases between the two ends. Written as DNA, the CDR3 is TGTGCCAGCAGCACACGGGGGCGGACTAATGAAAAACTGTTTTTT. This encodes CASSTRGRTNEKLFF. The full variable domain, rest sourced from reference TRBV7-8 and TRBJ1-4, is GAGVSQSPRYKVAKRGQDVALRCDPISGHVSLFWYQQALGQGPEFLTYFQNEAQLDKSGLPSDRFFAERPEGSVSTLKIQRTQQEDSAVYLCASSTRGRTNEKLFFGSGTQLSVL.

This chain links TRBV19 with TRBJ2-5; D is tentatively TRBD1 or TRBD2 (5 bases each). The V and J ends lost 5 bases and 4 bases respectively, with 14 bases between them. CDR1 LNHDA and CDR2 SQIVND come from the germline V gene (reference sequence). The CDR3 length is 14 residues. The CDR3 coding sequence is TGTGCCAGTAGTTTTGTAGGGGACGGAGAGACCCAGTACTTC. This gives the protein CASSFVGDGETQYF.

The chain has TRBV18 and TRBJ1-5; weak D call: TRBD1 (5 bases). The CDR3 runs to 16 residues. Trimming cost V 6 bases and J 5 bases, with 20 bases left between them. Per germline, CDR1 KGHSH and CDR2 LQKENI. This CDR3 reads CASSQGTGAGDQPQHF. Here the CDR3 DNA reads TGTGCCAGCTCTCAAGGAACCGGGGCAGGTGATCAGCCCCAGCATTTT.

The chain couples TRBV29-1 to TRBJ1-1; 7 bases are shared with TRBD1. Unmatched junction bases numbered 9, after V lost 3 bases and J lost 11 bases. From germline, CDR1 is SQVTM and CDR2 ANQGSEA. The CDR3 spans 12 residues. The CDR3 coding sequence is TGCAGCGTTGATGCCACAGGGGACATGGCTTTCTTT. Encoded protein: CSVDATGDMAFF.

This chain uses TRBV11-2 with TRBJ2-2; the match to TRBD2 covers 14 bases. The junction had 7 bases not matched to a gene; V was cut back by 4 bases and J by 6 bases. This CDR3 contains 17 residues. Germline lookup yields CDR1 SGHAT and CDR2 FQNNGV. The CDR3 DNA sequence: TGTGCCAGCAGCTACGTACGGACTAGCGGGGGGTCCGGGGAGCTGTTTTTT. This sequence encodes CASSYVRTSGGSGELFF.

V and J are TRBV7-9 and TRBJ2-5; the D gene is possibly TRBD2 (5 bases). Germline V gene sequence: CDR1 SEHNR, CDR2 FQNEAQ (reference sequence). V lost 0 bases and J lost 2, with 13 bases in between. CDR3 length: 16 amino acids. The CDR3 DNA sequence: TGTGCCAGCAGCTTAGCCCTCCTGGGGAGTCAAGAGACCCAGTACTTC. Amino acids: CASSLALLGSQETQYF.

This rearrangement joins TRBV5-1 to TRBJ1-5; D may be TRBD1 (5 bases). The CDR3 is 13 residues long. Germline loops: CDR1 SGHRS, CDR2 YFSETQ. Trimming cost V 4 bases and J 3 bases, with 8 bases left between them. This CDR3 reads CASSTGSNQPQHF. The CDR3 nucleotides read TGCGCCAGCAGCACAGGATCCAATCAGCCCCAGCATTTT.

The gene calls are TRBV14 and TRBJ1-6; D remains ambiguous. Per the germline V gene, CDR1 is SGHDN and CDR2 is FVKESK. This CDR3 has 14 residues. Trimming left V 3 bases short and J 2 bases short, with 5 bases between. The CDR3 loop reads CASSHATYNSPLHF. The CDR3 nucleotides are TGTGCCAGCAGCCATGCCACCTATAATTCACCCCTCCACTTT.

The genes are TRBV14 and TRBJ2-7; possibly TRBD1 for D (6 bases). CDR3 length: 15 amino acids. CDR1 SGHDN and CDR2 FVKESK come from the germline V gene. V dropped 4 bases and J dropped 0 bases, with 13 bases sitting between them. In DNA, the CDR3 is TGTGCCAGCAGCCCAACCGACAGGATCTCCTACGAGCAGTACTTC. Protein sequence: CASSPTDRISYEQYF.

V usage is TRBV11-2 and J usage is TRBJ2-1; D not certain. In germline, CDR1 is SGHAT, CDR2 FQNNGV. The CDR3 runs to 15 residues. V was clipped by 5 bases and J by 5 bases, with 16 bases between them. CDR3 DNA sequence: TGTGCCAGCAGCCCATACAAGGCGGCCGACAATGAGCAGTTCTTC. Residues: CASSPYKAADNEQFF.

The CDR3 loop is CASSIDFGKLFF. The CDR3 DNA is TGTGCCAGTAGTATAGATTTTGGGAAACTGTTTTTT. The genes are TRBV19 and TRBJ1-4; D gene unclear. The CDR3 is made up of 12 amino acids. V was pared by 0 bases and J by 11 bases, with 7 bases between. Germline CDR1 reads LNHDA; CDR2 reads SQIVND (reference sequence).